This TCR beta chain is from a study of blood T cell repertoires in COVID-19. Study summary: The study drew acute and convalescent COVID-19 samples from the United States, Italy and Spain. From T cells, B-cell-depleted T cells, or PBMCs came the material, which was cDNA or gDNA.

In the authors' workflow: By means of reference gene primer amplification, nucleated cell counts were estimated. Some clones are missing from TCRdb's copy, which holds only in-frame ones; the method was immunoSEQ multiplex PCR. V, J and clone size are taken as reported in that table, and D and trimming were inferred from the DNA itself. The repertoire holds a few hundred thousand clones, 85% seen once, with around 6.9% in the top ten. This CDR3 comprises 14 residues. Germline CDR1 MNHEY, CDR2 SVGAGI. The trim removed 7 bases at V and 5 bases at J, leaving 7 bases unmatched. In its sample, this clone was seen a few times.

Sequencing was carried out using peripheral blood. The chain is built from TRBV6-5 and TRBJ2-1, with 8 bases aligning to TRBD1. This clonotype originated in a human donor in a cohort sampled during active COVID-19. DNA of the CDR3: TGTGCCAGCACATCAGGGACAGGAAACAATGAGCAGTTCTTC. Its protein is CASTSGTGNNEQFF.